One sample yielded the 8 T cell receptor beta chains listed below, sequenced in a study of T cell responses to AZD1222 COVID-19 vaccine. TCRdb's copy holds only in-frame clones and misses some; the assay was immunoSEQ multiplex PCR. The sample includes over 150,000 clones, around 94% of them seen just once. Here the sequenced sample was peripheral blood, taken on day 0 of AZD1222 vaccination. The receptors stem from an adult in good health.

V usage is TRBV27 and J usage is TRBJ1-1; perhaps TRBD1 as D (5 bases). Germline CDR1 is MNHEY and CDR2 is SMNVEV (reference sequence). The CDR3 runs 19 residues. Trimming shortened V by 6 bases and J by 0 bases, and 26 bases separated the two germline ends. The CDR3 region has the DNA TGTGCCAGCAGACCTGGGCCCTTCGGGACGGAAAATCTGAACACTGAAGCTTTCTTT. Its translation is CASRPGPFGTENLNTEAFF.

The chain's CDR3 is CASGQKPGNTIYF. For the CDR3, the DNA is TGTGCCAGCGGACAGAAACCTGGAAACACCATATATTTT. The chain recombines TRBV27 with TRBJ1-3; TRBD1 might be the D (6 bases). Germline loops: CDR1 MNHEY, CDR2 SMNVEV (reference sequence). The CDR3 totals 13 residues. Trimming cost V 8 bases and J 2 bases, with 10 bases left between them.

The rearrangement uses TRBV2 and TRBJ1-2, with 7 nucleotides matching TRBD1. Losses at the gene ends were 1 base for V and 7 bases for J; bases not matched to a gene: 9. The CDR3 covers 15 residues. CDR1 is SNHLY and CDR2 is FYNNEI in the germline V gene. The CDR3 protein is CASSEVGRGRAGYTF. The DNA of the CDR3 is TGTGCCAGCAGTGAAGTTGGCAGGGGGAGGGCTGGCTACACCTTC.

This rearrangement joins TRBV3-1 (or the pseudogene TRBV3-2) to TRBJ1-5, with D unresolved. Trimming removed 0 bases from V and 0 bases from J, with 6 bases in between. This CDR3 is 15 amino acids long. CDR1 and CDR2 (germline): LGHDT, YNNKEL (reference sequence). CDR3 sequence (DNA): TGTGCCAGCAGCCAAGACCCTTCTAGCAATCAGCCCCAGCATTTT. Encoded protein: CASSQDPSSNQPQHF.

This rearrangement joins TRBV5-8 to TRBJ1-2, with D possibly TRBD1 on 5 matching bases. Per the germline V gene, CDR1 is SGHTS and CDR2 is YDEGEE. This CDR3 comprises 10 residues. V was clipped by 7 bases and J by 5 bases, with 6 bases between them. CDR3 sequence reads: CASGGYGYTF. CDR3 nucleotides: TGTGCCAGCGGGGGGTATGGCTACACCTTC.

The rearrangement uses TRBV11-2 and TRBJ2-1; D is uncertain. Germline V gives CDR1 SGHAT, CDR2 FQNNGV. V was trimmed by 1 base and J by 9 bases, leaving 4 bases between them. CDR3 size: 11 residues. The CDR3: CASSLGAEQFF. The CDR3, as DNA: TGTGCCAGCAGCTTAGGGGCTGAGCAGTTCTTC.

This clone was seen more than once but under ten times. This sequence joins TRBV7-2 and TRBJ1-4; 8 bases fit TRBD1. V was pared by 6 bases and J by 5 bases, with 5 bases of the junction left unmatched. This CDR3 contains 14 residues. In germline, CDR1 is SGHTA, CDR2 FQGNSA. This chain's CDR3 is CASSQQGGNEKLFF. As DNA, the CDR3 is TGTGCCAGCAGTCAACAGGGGGGAAATGAAAAACTGTTTTTT.

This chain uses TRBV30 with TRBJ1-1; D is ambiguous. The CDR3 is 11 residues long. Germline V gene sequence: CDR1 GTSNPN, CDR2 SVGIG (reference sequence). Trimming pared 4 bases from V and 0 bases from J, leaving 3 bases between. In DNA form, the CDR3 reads TGTGCCTGGAACGTGAACACTGAAGCTTTCTTT. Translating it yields CAWNVNTEAFF. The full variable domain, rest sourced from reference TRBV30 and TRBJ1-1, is SQTIHQWPATLVQPVGSPLSLECTVEGTSNPNLYWYRQAAGRGLQLLFYSVGIGQISSEVPQNLSASRPQDRQFILSSKKLLLSDSGFYLCAWNVNTEAFFGQGTRLTVV.